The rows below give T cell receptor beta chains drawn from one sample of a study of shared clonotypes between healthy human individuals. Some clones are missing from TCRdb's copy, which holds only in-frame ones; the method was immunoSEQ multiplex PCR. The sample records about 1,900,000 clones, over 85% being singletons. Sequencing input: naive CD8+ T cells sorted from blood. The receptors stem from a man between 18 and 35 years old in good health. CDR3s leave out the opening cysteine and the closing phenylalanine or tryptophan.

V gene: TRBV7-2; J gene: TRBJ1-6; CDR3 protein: ASSSSNRLSSYNSPLH
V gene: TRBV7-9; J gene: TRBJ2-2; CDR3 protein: ASSLALAGVNGELF
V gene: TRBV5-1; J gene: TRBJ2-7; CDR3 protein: ASSLARVPDEQY
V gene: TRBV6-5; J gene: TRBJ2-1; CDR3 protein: ASSSIAGGRNEQF
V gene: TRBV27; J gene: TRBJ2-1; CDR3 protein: ASNIAGAYNEQF
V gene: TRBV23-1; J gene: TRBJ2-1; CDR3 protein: ASSYTPGQGIKQGEQF
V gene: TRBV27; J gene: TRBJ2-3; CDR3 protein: ASSLAFEDTQY
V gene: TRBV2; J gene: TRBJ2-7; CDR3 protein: ASSEGGGTYEQY
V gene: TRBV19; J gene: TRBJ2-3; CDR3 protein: ASSMPFAGQGDTQY
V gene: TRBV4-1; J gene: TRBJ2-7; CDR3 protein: ASSTTEQAYEQY
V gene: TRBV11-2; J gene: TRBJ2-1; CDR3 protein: ASSFDVSNEQF
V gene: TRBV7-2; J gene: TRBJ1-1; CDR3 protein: ASTRTLNTEAF
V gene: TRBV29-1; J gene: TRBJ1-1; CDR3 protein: SVEKGEAF
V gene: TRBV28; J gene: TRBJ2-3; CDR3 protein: ASSSLGAGRTDTQY
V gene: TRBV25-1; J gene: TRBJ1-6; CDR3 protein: ASSGGTISSYNSPLH